The entry below gives a single TCR beta chain sequence along with its context. The protocol was immunoSEQ multiplex PCR, while the TCRdb copy is restricted to in-frame clones and leaves out a portion. The sample lists tens of thousands of clones; about 87% were seen once. The source of the sample is a study of blood T cell repertoires in COVID-19. Trimming removed 0 bases from V and 6 bases from J, with 9 bases in between. Germline loops: CDR1 LGHDT, CDR2 YNNKEL (reference sequence). The CDR3 contains 14 residues. The TCR was taken from a human donor with acute or convalescent COVID-19. The donor label of this sample is uncertain. The rearrangement uses TRBV3-1 (or the pseudogene TRBV3-2) and TRBJ1-5; D ambiguous. Sequencing was done on a sample of peripheral blood. CDR3 in DNA: TGTGCCAGCAGCCAAGATTTCGGCGGTCAGCCCCAGCATTTT. The encoded protein is CASSQDFGGQPQHF.